This T cell receptor beta chain was sequenced in a study of blood T cell repertoires in COVID-19. Study in general: From T cells, B-cell-depleted T cells, or PBMCs came the material, which was cDNA or gDNA.

The Seattle patients, enrolled during active infection, were followed longitudinally. The CDR3 totals 15 residues. Germline V CDR1 and CDR2: MNHEY, SVGAGI. Trimming removed 1 base from V and 4 bases from J, with 14 bases in between. The authors' processing: Amplification of reference gene primers provided the estimated nucleated cell counts. The method was immunoSEQ multiplex PCR; TCRdb's version includes in-frame clones alone and lacks a portion of them. V and J calls and clone size are given by that table; D and trimming were obtained from the DNA. The profile covers 170,000 or so clones, with roughly 87% appearing a single time and about 7.1% taken by the ten largest.

Sequenced material: peripheral blood. The source of this sequence is a woman between 65 and 79 years old with COVID-19, enrolled during active disease. This rearrangement joins TRBV6-5 to TRBJ2-7; D is possibly TRBD1 (6 bases). The CDR3 protein is CASSYYRAGVYEQYF. CDR3 sequence (DNA): TGTGCCAGCAGTTACTACAGGGCAGGAGTTTACGAGCAGTACTTC.